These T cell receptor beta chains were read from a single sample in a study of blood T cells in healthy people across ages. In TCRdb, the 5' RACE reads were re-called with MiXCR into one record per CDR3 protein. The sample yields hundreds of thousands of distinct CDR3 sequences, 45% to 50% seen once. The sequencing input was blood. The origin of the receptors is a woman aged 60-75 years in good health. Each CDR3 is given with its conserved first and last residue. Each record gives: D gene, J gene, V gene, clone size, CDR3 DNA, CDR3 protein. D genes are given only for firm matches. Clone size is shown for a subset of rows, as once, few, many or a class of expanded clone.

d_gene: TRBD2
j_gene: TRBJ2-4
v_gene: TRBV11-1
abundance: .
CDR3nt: TGTGCCAGCAGCCCGACTAGCGGGAGAATTAAAAACATTCAGTACTTC
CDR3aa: CASSPTSGRIKNIQYF

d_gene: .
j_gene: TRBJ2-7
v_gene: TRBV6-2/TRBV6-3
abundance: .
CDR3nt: TGTGCCAGCAGTTACCCCAGGATCCGGGGGAACTACGAGCAGTACTTC
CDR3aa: CASSYPRIRGNYEQYF

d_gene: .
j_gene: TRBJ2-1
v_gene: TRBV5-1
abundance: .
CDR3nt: TGCGCCAGCAGCTTCAACCCCACCCGACGCGAGCAGTTCTTC
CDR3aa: CASSFNPTRREQFF

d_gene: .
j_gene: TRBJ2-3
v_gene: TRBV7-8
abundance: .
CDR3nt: TGTGCCAGCAGCCCAGGACAGAAAAGCACAGGTACGCAGTATTTT
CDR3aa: CASSPGQKSTGTQYF

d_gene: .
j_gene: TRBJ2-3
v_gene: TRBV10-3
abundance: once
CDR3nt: TGTGCCATCAGTGAGTCGAAATACACAGATACGCAGTATTTT
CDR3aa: CAISESKYTDTQYF

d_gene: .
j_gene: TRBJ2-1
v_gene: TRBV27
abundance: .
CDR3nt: TGTGCCAGCAGTTTATCATCCGGGGGATCCTACAATGAGCAGTTCTTC
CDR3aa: CASSLSSGGSYNEQFF

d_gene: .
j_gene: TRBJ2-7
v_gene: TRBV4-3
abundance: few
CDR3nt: TGCGCCAGCAGCCAAGAGGACTATATATACGAGCAGTACTTC
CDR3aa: CASSQEDYIYEQYF

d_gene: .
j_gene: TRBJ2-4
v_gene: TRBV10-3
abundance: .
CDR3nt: TGTGCCATCAGTCCGGGCGATCCGGGACAAAACATTCAGTACTTC
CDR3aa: CAISPGDPGQNIQYF

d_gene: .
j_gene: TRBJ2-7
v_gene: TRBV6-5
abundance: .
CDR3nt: TGTGCCAGCAGTTATCGGGATGTGTCCTACGAGCAGTACTTC
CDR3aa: CASSYRDVSYEQYF

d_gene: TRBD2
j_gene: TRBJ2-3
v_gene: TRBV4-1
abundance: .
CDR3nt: TGCGCCAGCACCGGGACTAGCGGAGATACGCAGTATTTT
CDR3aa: CASTGTSGDTQYF

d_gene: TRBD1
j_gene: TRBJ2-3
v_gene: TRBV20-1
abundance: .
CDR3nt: TGCAGTGCTAGACCGGGACAGGGGGCAGATACGCAGTATTTT
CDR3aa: CSARPGQGADTQYF

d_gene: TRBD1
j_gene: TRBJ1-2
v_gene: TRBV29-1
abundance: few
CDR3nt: TGCAGCGTCGACCCCCTTTTCGGGACAGGGGGCGCGAAGAACTATGGCTACACCTTC
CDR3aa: CSVDPLFGTGGAKNYGYTF

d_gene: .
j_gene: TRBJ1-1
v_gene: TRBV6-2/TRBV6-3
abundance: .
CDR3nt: TGTGCCAGCAGTTACCCTGGCGGGGTCGGGAACACTGAAGCTTTCTTT
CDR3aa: CASSYPGGVGNTEAFF

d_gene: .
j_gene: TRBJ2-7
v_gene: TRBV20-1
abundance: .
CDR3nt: TGCAGTGCTGGCCGGGACGTATACCCCAATGAGCAGTACTTC
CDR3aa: CSAGRDVYPNEQYF

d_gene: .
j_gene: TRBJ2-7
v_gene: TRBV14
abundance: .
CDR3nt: TGTGCCAGCAGCCAACCGCCCTCCTACGAGCAGTACTTC
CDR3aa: CASSQPPSYEQYF

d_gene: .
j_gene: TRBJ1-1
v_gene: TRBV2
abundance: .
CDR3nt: TGTGCCAGCAAGGGGGACGGGAACACTGAAGCTTTCTTT
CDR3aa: CASKGDGNTEAFF

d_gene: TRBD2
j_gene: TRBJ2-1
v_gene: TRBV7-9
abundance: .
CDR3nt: TGTGCCAGCAGCTTACGGGACGGGAGGGCCCGCAATGAGCAGTTCTTC
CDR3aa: CASSLRDGRARNEQFF

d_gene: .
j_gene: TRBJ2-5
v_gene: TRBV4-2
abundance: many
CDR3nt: TGTGCCAGCAGCCACTCCGATGCCGCCTTTCTTTCCAATGAGCAGTACTTC
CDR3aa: CASSHSDAAFLSNEQYF

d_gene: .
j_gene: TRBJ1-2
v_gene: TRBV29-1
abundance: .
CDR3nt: TGCAGCGCGGACCGCGGATTCTATGGCTACACCTTC
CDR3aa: CSADRGFYGYTF

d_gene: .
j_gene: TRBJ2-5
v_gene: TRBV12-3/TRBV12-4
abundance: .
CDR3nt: TGTGCCAGCAGTGTGAACAGGATAGAGACCCAGTACTTC
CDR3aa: CASSVNRIETQYF

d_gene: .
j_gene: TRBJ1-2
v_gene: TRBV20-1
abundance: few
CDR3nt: TGCAGTGCTGGGGAGGGGGACTATGGCTACACCTTC
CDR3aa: CSAGEGDYGYTF

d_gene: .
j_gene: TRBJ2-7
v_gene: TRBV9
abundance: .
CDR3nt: TGTGCCAGCTCCCCCTCACCCTCTACGTTTTACGAGCAGTACTTC
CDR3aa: CASSPSPSTFYEQYF

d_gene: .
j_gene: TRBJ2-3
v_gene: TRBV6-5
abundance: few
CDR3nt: TGTGCCAGCAGTTACCTGGCACAGGGTTCGCAGTATTTT
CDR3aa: CASSYLAQGSQYF

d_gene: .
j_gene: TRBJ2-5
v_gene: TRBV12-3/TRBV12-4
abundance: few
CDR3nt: TGTGCCAGCAGTTTAGACCTTGTGAAGACCCAGTACTTC
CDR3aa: CASSLDLVKTQYF

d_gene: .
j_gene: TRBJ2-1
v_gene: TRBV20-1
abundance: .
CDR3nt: TGCAGTGCTAGACCGACTGTGACGGGCTCCTACAATGAGCAGTTCTTC
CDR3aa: CSARPTVTGSYNEQFF

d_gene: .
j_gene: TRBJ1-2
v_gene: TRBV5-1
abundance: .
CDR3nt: TGCGCCAGCAGCTCTCTGGGGGCCCGCTACACCTTC
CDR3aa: CASSSLGARYTF

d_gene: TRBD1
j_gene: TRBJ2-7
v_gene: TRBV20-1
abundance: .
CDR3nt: TGCAGTGCTAGAGTTCCACAGGGGTCCTACGAGCAGTACTTC
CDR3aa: CSARVPQGSYEQYF

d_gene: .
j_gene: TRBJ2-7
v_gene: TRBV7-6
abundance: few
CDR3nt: TGTGCCAGCAGCCCGACGGGGAGCTCCTACGAGCAGTACTTC
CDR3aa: CASSPTGSSYEQYF

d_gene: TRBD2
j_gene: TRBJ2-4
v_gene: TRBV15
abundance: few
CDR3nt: TGTGCCACCAGCAGAGATCGGGCTAGCGGAAACATTCAGTACTTC
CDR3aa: CATSRDRASGNIQYF

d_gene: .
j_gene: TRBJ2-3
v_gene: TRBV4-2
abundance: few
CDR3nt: TGTGCCAGCAGCCAGGAGCCAGCCACCACAGATACGCAGTATTTT
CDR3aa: CASSQEPATTDTQYF

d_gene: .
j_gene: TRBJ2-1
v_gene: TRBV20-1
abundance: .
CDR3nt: TGCAGTGCTACAGGGACCTACAAGGAGCAGTTCTTC
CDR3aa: CSATGTYKEQFF

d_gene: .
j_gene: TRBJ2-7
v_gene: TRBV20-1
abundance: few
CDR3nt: TGCAGTGCTAGAACCGGGGGCGCGTCCCACGAGCAGTACTTC
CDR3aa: CSARTGGASHEQYF

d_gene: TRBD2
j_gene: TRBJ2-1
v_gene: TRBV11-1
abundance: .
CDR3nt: TGTGCCAGCAGATCTGCTAGCGGGAGTTACAATGAGCAGTTCTTC
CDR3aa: CASRSASGSYNEQFF

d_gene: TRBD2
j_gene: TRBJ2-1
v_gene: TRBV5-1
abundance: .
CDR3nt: TGCGCCAGCAGGAGGGGACTAGCGGGAGTCAATGAGCAGTTCTTC
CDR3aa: CASRRGLAGVNEQFF

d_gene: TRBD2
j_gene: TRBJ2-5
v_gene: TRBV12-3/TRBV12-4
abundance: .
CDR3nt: TGTGCCAGCAGTTTTCCTAGCGGGAGATACGAGACCCAGTACTTC
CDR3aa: CASSFPSGRYETQYF

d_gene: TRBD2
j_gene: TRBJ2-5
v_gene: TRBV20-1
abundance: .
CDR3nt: TGCAGTGCTTCTTTTGAGCGGGAGTCGGAGGAGCAGTACTTC
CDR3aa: CSASFERESEEQYF

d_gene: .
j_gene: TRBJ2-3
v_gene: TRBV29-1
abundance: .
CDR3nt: TGCAGCGCCTCAGGAGCATCAGATACGCAGTATTTT
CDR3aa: CSASGASDTQYF

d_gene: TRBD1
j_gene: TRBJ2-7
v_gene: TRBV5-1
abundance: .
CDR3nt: TGCGCCAGCAGCCGAAGTCCCGGGACAGGGTTGGGATCCTACGAGCAGTACTTC
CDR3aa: CASSRSPGTGLGSYEQYF

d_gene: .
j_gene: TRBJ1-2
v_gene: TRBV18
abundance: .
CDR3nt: TGTGCCAGCTCACCAAATCCGGGGCACTATGGCTACACCTTC
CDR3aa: CASSPNPGHYGYTF

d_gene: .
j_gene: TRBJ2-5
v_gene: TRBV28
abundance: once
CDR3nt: TGTGCCAGCAGTTGGGAAGCAAGGGGCCAAGAGACCCAGTACTTC
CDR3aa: CASSWEARGQETQYF

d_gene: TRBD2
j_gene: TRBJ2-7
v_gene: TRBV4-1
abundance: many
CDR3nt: TGCGCCAGCAGCCGAGGTAGCGGGAGCTCCTACGAGCAGTACTTC
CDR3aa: CASSRGSGSSYEQYF